A single sample is the source of the 32 T cell receptor beta chains below, sequenced in a study of beta chain features in type 1 diabetes. Expressed TCRB transcripts were sequenced because the entire RNA isolate underwent reverse transcription. The protocol was immunoSEQ multiplex PCR, while the TCRdb copy is restricted to in-frame clones and leaves out a portion. The sample contains about 900,000 clones, roughly 15% of which appear only once. The sample comprised naive CD4+ T cells from blood. These receptor sequences come from a woman younger than 35 in good health.

V and J are TRBV6-1 and TRBJ2-5, with TRBD2 matching 11 bases. Germline values: CDR1 MNHNS, CDR2 SASEGT. The length of the CDR3 is 14 residues. V lost 4 bases to trimming and J lost 8 bases; unmatched junction nucleotides: 6. The CDR3 here is CASSGGLAADTQYF. CDR3 sequence (DNA): TGTGCCAGCAGTGGGGGACTAGCGGCCGATACCCAGTACTTC.

This clone was observed a few times. The chain employs TRBV4-3 and TRBJ2-1; D not certain. The V gene lost 4 bases and the J gene lost 2 bases, with 6 bases spanning the gap. Germline assignment: CDR1 LGHNA and CDR2 YSLEER. This CDR3 is 13 amino acids long. CDR3 coding DNA: TGCGCCAGCAGCCCCCAGCCCTACAATGAGCAGTTCTTC. Its protein product is CASSPQPYNEQFF.

This clone was recorded a few times. This chain links TRBV19 with TRBJ2-5; weak D call: TRBD2 (6 bases). Trimming left V 0 bases short and J 3 bases short, with 14 bases between. The CDR3 has 16 residues. The germline CDR1 and CDR2 sequences are LNHDA and SQIVND (reference sequence). In DNA, the CDR3 is TGTGCCAGTAGTATAGATTTGAGGGGCGGGGAAGAGACCCAGTACTTC. Its translation is CASSIDLRGGEETQYF.

This clone has more than one count but fewer than ten. This sequence joins TRBV11-2 and TRBJ1-1; D call uncertain. This CDR3 is 17 amino acids long. Germline lookup yields CDR1 SGHAT and CDR2 FQNNGV. V was cut by 1 base and J by 1 base, with 16 bases left in between. The CDR3 DNA reads as TGTGCCAGCAGCTTAGGTCGCGGGGTACTGACGAACACTGAAGCTTTCTTT. This codes for CASSLGRGVLTNTEAFF.

This clone appeared a few times. CDR3 sequence: CASSVTDTQYF. The CDR3 nucleotides read TGTGCCAGCAGCGTCACAGATACGCAGTATTTT. The chain employs TRBV7-2 and TRBJ2-3; D is uncertain. V gave up 5 bases and J gave up 2 bases, with 2 bases separating them. The CDR3 spans 11 residues. CDR1 SGHTA and CDR2 FQGNSA come from the germline V gene.

This chain's CDR3 is CASSSRGGLAGDNEQFF. Written as DNA, the CDR3 is TGTGCCAGCAGCTCCCGGGGGGGACTAGCGGGAGACAATGAGCAGTTCTTC. The V gene is TRBV5-4, the J gene TRBJ2-1; 14 bases align to TRBD2. After removal of 3 bases from V and 5 bases from J, the junction contained 7 bases not matched to a gene. Germline CDR1 SGHNT, CDR2 YYREEE (reference sequence). The CDR3 consists of 17 residues.

As concerns this clone: In the same sample, other DNA sequences code for this CDR3. The gene calls are TRBV18 and TRBJ1-2; TRBD1 agrees at 7 bases. This CDR3 region has 13 residues. J gave up 5 bases and V 3 bases, and 3 bases lay outside the gene matches. Germline CDR1 reads KGHSH; CDR2 reads LQKENI. The CDR3 loop reads CASSPDRVYGYTF. CDR3 in DNA: TGTGCCAGCTCACCCGACAGGGTTTATGGCTACACCTTC.

CDR3 nucleotide sequence: TGTGCCAGCACTACGACTAGCGGGAGGAGAGCGGGCAAAGAGACCCAGTACTTC. It is translated as CASTTTSGRRAGKETQYF. The chain couples TRBV2 to TRBJ2-5, with TRBD2 matching 13 bases. CDR1 and CDR2 (germline): SNHLY, FYNNEI. V dropped 7 bases and J dropped 3; count of bases not matched to a gene: 14. The CDR3 has 18 amino acids.

The chain couples TRBV18 to TRBJ2-7, with D perhaps matching TRBD1 (5 bases). Per germline, CDR1 KGHSH and CDR2 LQKENI. CDR3 size: 15 residues. V dropped 0 bases and J dropped 2 bases, with 11 bases sitting between them. CDR3: CASSPPSGPPYEQYF. The CDR3 bases are TGTGCCAGCTCACCACCCTCAGGGCCCCCCTACGAGCAGTACTTC.

This sequence joins TRBV7-2 and TRBJ2-6; possible D gene TRBD1, 6 bases. With 3 bases removed from V and 4 bases from J, the gap between germline ends came to 10 bases. The CDR3 runs to 15 residues. Germline lookup yields CDR1 SGHTA and CDR2 FQGNSA. As DNA, the CDR3 is TGTGCCAGCAGCTTTACAGGGAGCGGGGCCAACGTCCTGACTTTC. This encodes CASSFTGSGANVLTF.

J is TRBJ1-1 and V is TRBV2; 7 nucleotides match TRBD1. CDR1 and CDR2 (germline): SNHLY, FYNNEI. The CDR3 runs to 13 residues. The V segment lost 6 bases and the J segment 5 bases; nucleotides outside the gene matches: 6. As DNA, the CDR3 is TGTGCCAGCAGGAAAACAGGGGAAACTGAAGCTTTCTTT. Amino acid sequence: CASRKTGETEAFF.

The chain carries TRBV19 and TRBJ1-5; 10 positions agree with TRBD1. Germline CDR1 and CDR2: LNHDA and SQIVND (reference sequence). The CDR3 extends over 15 amino acids. Trimming at V came to 5 bases and at J to 4 bases, leaving 5 bases not matched to a gene. The CDR3, as DNA: TGTGCCAGTAGTCCCCGACAGGGGGCTAATCAGCCCCAGCATTTT. It codes for CASSPRQGANQPQHF.

This clone was detected a few times. The chain couples TRBV28 to TRBJ2-7, with 7 bases lining up with TRBD1. CDR3 length: 16 amino acids. Trimming removed 3 bases from V and 6 bases from J; junction bases left unmatched: 14. Germline CDR1 and CDR2: MDHEN and SYDVKM. The CDR3 DNA is TGTGCCAGCAGTTTGGTCACAAGGGGGCGAACGGGCGAGCAGTACTTC. Residues: CASSLVTRGRTGEQYF.

This chain connects TRBV28 to TRBJ1-5, with D hard to call. Germline lookup yields CDR1 MDHEN and CDR2 SYDVKM. The CDR3 runs 16 residues. The V and J ends lost 6 bases and 0 bases respectively, with 15 bases between them. The CDR3: CASSKRREYSNQPQHF. CDR3 nucleotides: TGTGCCAGCAGCAAAAGACGGGAATATAGCAATCAGCCCCAGCATTTT.

This chain connects TRBV7-9 to TRBJ2-2; 12 bases map to TRBD1. The CDR3 length is 17 residues. V shed 3 bases, J shed 7 bases, and the junction held 9 bases outside the gene matches. Germline CDR1 SEHNR, CDR2 FQNEAQ (reference sequence). CDR3 loop: CASSFLPGQGADGELFF. CDR3 DNA: TGTGCCAGCAGCTTTTTGCCGGGACAGGGGGCCGACGGGGAGCTGTTTTTT.

J is TRBJ1-1 and V is TRBV7-9; 10 bases match TRBD1. Germline trimming cut 5 bases from V and 8 bases from J; bases unmatched to any gene: 5. This CDR3 contains 13 residues. CDR1 SEHNR and CDR2 FQNEAQ come from the germline V gene (reference sequence). Written as DNA, the CDR3 is TGTGCCAGCAGCCCCGGGACAGGGGAGGAAGCTTTCTTT. Translation gives CASSPGTGEEAFF.

This clone turned up a few times. The chain carries TRBV5-4 and TRBJ1-2; D uncertain. V was shortened by 2 bases and J by 4 bases, with 15 bases between the two germline ends. Germline values: CDR1 SGHNT, CDR2 YYREEE (reference sequence). This CDR3 spans 15 amino acids. Here the CDR3 DNA reads TGTGCCAGCAGCTTCGTTGACCCGGGCGGCTATGGCTACACCTTC. Translated, it gives CASSFVDPGGYGYTF.

The sample holds a few counts of this clone. The chain uses TRBV27 and TRBJ1-5, with D tentatively TRBD1 (5 bases). CDR3 length: 14 residues. Looked up from germline, CDR1 is MNHEY and CDR2 is SMNVEV (reference sequence). V was clipped by 5 bases and J by 2 bases, with 10 bases between them. DNA for the CDR3: TGTGCCAGCAGTCGAACAGGTGGCAATCAGCCCCAGCATTTT. Translating it yields CASSRTGGNQPQHF.

This clone was detected a few times. The CDR3 sequence: CASSPGKGANTEAFF. DNA of the CDR3: TGTGCCAGCTCACCTGGAAAGGGGGCGAACACTGAAGCTTTCTTT. The chain joins TRBV18 to TRBJ1-1; 7 bases match TRBD1. In germline, CDR1 is KGHSH, CDR2 LQKENI. Trimming took 3 bases from V and 1 from J; bases not matched to a gene: 5. The CDR3 is 15 residues long.

The rearrangement links TRBV27 to TRBJ2-2; the match to TRBD2 covers 13 bases. The germline gives CDR1 MNHEY, CDR2 SMNVEV (reference sequence). V was clipped by 5 bases and J by 8 bases; unmatched bases: 14. This CDR3 has 18 residues. CDR3 protein: CASSPSPWTSGRVGELFF. Written as DNA, the CDR3 is TGTGCCAGCAGTCCCTCCCCCTGGACTAGCGGGAGAGTTGGGGAGCTGTTTTTT.

This clone occurred a few times. This chain links TRBV7-2 with TRBJ2-5; D is unresolved. CDR1 is SGHTA, CDR2 FQGNSA, per germline. The CDR3 runs 11 residues. With 5 bases removed from V and 7 bases from J, the gap between germline ends came to 8 bases. The CDR3 loop reads CASSPALTQYF. The CDR3 region has the DNA TGTGCCAGCAGCCCCGCGCTGACCCAGTACTTC.

In the case of this clone: Additional DNA sequences in this sample encode the identical CDR3. The chain joins TRBV7-2 to TRBJ2-5; 7 bases align to TRBD2. Per the germline V gene, CDR1 is SGHTA and CDR2 is FQGNSA. CDR3 length equals 12 residues. Germline trimming cut 4 bases from V and 4 bases from J; bases unmatched to any gene: 0. In nucleotides, the CDR3 is TGTGCCAGCAGCTCGGGAGGAGAGACCCAGTACTTC. Protein: CASSSGGETQYF.

This chain uses TRBV7-2 with TRBJ2-1; TRBD2 might be the D (6 bases). V was trimmed by 5 bases and J by 6 bases, leaving 14 bases between them. Germline CDR1 reads SGHTA; CDR2 reads FQGNSA. CDR3 size: 14 residues. CDR3 amino acids: CASSPLLTSNEQFF. The CDR3 nucleotides are TGTGCCAGCAGCCCGCTCCTGACTAGCAATGAGCAGTTCTTC.

This clone was counted a few times. V is TRBV7-9 and J is TRBJ2-2; D is uncertain. This CDR3 contains 14 residues. The germline gives CDR1 SEHNR, CDR2 FQNEAQ (reference sequence). Trimming shortened V by 11 bases and J by 0 bases, and 13 bases separated the two germline ends. The CDR3: CAALTVPNTGELFF. In DNA form, the CDR3 reads TGTGCCGCGCTTACAGTACCGAACACCGGGGAGCTGTTTTTT.

This clone was counted between two and nine times. The chain couples TRBV5-1 to TRBJ2-6; D is uncertain. The CDR3 sequence is 18 residues long. Germline V gives CDR1 SGHRS, CDR2 YFSETQ. V lost 2 bases, J lost 0 bases, and 15 bases lay in between. CDR3 amino acids: CASSLDSNPPSGANVLTF. The DNA of the CDR3 is TGCGCCAGCAGCTTAGACTCAAACCCACCCTCTGGGGCCAACGTCCTGACTTTC.

This clone was counted only a few times. This sequence joins TRBV5-1 and TRBJ1-2; 9 bases agree with TRBD1. The V gene's germline CDR1 is SGHRS and CDR2 YFSETQ. Losses at the gene ends were 4 bases for V and 8 bases for J; bases not matched to a gene: 9. CDR3 size: 14 residues. The CDR3 is CASSRNRGQEGYTF. CDR3 nucleotides: TGCGCCAGCAGCCGGAACAGGGGGCAAGAGGGCTACACCTTC.

This clone was seen more than once but under ten times. This chain joins TRBV4-1 and TRBJ2-6; 9 bases line up with TRBD1. From germline, CDR1 is MGHRA and CDR2 YSYEKL. This CDR3 comprises 17 residues. Trimming at V came to 4 bases and at J to 0 bases, leaving 4 bases not matched to a gene. CDR3: CASSRDRDDSGANVLTF. For the CDR3, the DNA is TGCGCCAGCAGCCGGGACAGGGACGACTCTGGGGCCAACGTCCTGACTTTC.

The chain links TRBV19 to TRBJ2-6; D unclear. This CDR3 is built from 17 residues. CDR1 is LNHDA and CDR2 is SQIVND in the germline V gene (reference sequence). V was clipped by 3 bases and J by 0 bases, with 12 bases between them. The CDR3 DNA reads as TGTGCCAGTAGTATCTCGGTAACAGCCTCTGGGGCCAACGTCCTGACTTTC. Residues: CASSISVTASGANVLTF.

A remark on this clone: Other DNA sequences within the sample encode an identical CDR3. The chain employs TRBV4-2 and TRBJ2-7; D gene ambiguous. The germline V and J ends were trimmed by 3 bases and 2 bases, with 8 bases remaining between them. CDR1 LGHNA and CDR2 YNFKEQ come from the germline V gene. The CDR3 has 13 amino acids. The CDR3 DNA sequence: TGTGCCAGCAGCCAGGACCGAACCTACGAGCAGTACTTC. It codes for CASSQDRTYEQYF.

V is TRBV4-3 and J is TRBJ2-7, with 8 bases fitting TRBD1. With 1 base clipped from V and 3 bases from J, the junction kept 5 bases outside the gene matches. CDR1 and CDR2 from the germline V gene are LGHNA and YSLEER. The length of the CDR3 is 15 residues. The CDR3: CASSQGPGGYYEQYF. CDR3 nucleotide sequence: TGCGCCAGCAGCCAAGGGCCAGGGGGCTACTACGAGCAGTACTTC.

This clone appeared a few times. The identical CDR3 is also encoded by other nucleotide sequences in the sample. The chain has TRBV7-9 and TRBJ2-4; D is perhaps TRBD2 (6 bases). V was cut by 5 bases and J by 2 bases, with 13 bases left in between. Germline V lookup: CDR1 SEHNR, CDR2 FQNEAQ (reference sequence). This CDR3 region has 15 residues. The CDR3, as DNA: TGTGCCAGCAGCCAACCGGGACTGCCCAAAAACATTCAGTACTTC. Translation: CASSQPGLPKNIQYF.

V is TRBV19 and J is TRBJ1-1; weak D call: TRBD1 (5 bases). CDR1 is LNHDA, CDR2 SQIVND, per germline (reference sequence). This CDR3 is built from 13 residues. Trimming shortened V by 8 bases and J by 1 base, and 11 bases separated the two germline ends. The CDR3 loop reads CASSGRGNTEAFF. CDR3 coding DNA: TGTGCCAGTTCTGGTAGGGGGAACACTGAAGCTTTCTTT.